The 2 T cell receptor beta chains presented below share a single source sample, sequenced in a study of blood T cell repertoires in COVID-19. Assay: immunoSEQ multiplex PCR; the TCRdb copy retains only in-frame clones and omits some. The table includes roughly 170,000 clones, approximately 77% detected once. Sample: PBMCs or T cells enriched from blood (not recorded which). Every receptor here comes from a man aged 60 to 75 who had recovered from COVID-19.

CDR3 nucleotides: TGTGCCAGCAGCTTGGAGGGACAGGCCCTCCACTTT. This sequence encodes CASSLEGQALHF. This sequence joins TRBV5-4 and TRBJ1-6; 8 bases fit TRBD1. This CDR3 spans 12 amino acids. Trimming took 0 bases from V and 14 from J; bases not matched to a gene: 1. The V gene's germline CDR1 is SGHNT and CDR2 YYREEE (reference sequence). The entire variable domain, with the rest obtained from reference TRBV5-4 and TRBJ1-6, is as follows: ETGVTQSPTHLIKTRGQQVTLRCSSQSGHNTVSWYQQALGQGPQFIFQYYREEENGRGNFPPRFSGLQFPNYSSELNVNALELDDSALYLCASSLEGQALHFGNGTRLTVT.

There are a few counts of this clone. V gene TRBV9 combines with J gene TRBJ2-2; 12 bases agree with TRBD2. Germline V CDR1 and CDR2: SGDLS, YYNGEE. Losses at the gene ends were 4 bases for V and 6 bases for J; bases not matched to a gene: 4. The CDR3 loop spans 15 amino acids. CDR3 in amino acids: CASSLAGGDAGELFF. CDR3 nucleotide sequence: TGTGCCAGCAGCCTAGCGGGAGGGGATGCCGGGGAGCTGTTTTTT.